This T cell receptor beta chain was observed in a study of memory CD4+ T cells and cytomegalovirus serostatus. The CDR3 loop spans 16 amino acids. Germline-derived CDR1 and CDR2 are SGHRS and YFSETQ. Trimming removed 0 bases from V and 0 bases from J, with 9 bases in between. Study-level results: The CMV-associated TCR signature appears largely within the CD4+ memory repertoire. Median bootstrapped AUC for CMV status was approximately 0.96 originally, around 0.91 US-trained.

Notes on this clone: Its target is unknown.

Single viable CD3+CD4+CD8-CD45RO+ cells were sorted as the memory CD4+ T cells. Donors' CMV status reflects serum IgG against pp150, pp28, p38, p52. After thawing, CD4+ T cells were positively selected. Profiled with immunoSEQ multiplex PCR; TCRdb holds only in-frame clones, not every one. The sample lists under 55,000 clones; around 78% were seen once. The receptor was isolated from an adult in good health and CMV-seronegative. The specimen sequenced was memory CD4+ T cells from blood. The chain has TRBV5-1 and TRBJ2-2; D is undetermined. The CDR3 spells CASSLVVTTNTGELFF. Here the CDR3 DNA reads TGCGCCAGCAGCTTGGTTGTGACAACGAACACCGGGGAGCTGTTTTTT.